This T cell receptor beta chain was documented in a study of cytomegalovirus exposure and HLA in healthy donors. This CDR3 comprises 17 residues. CDR1 SGHRS and CDR2 YFSETQ come from the germline V gene. V was clipped by 4 bases and J by 3 bases; unmatched bases: 10. PCR was performed using 60 Vbeta and 13 Jbeta primers. The method was immunoSEQ multiplex PCR; TCRdb's version includes in-frame clones alone and lacks a portion of them. The sample has about 120,000 clones; less than 80% are singletons. The clonotype comes from a woman aged 40-49 years in good health and CMV-seropositive. Material: PBMCs. This chain joins TRBV5-1 and TRBJ2-1; 10 positions agree with TRBD2. Written as DNA, the CDR3 is TGCGCCAGCAGCCAAACCCTAGCGGGAGTCAACTACAATGAGCAGTTCTTC. Protein: CASSQTLAGVNYNEQFF.